The 5 T cell receptor beta chains below come from one sample, sequenced in a study of shared clonotypes between healthy human individuals. In the naive CD8 group, cells lacked CD45RO and were positively selected for CCR7, so terminally differentiated effector memory CD45RA+ cells were left out. Using immunoSEQ multiplex PCR, the repertoire was profiled, and TCRdb retains in-frame clones only, with some absent. Of about 800,000 clones listed, roughly 96% are singletons. The sequenced sample was naive CD8+ T cells sorted from blood. The receptors here all came from a man between 25 and 39 years old in good health.

The chain recombines TRBV19 with TRBJ2-2, with 10 bases that match TRBD2. The V gene's germline CDR1 is LNHDA and CDR2 SQIVND (reference sequence). This CDR3 has 18 residues. The V segment lost 3 bases and the J segment 1 base; nucleotides outside the gene matches: 8. CDR3 residues: CASSMSVPSGGNTGELFF. CDR3 nucleotides: TGTGCCAGTAGTATGTCCGTTCCTAGCGGGGGGAACACCGGGGAGCTGTTTTTT.

Here the CDR3 reads CASSPGWSYEQYF. DNA of the CDR3: TGCGCCAGCAGTCCTGGGTGGTCCTACGAGCAGTACTTC. The chain joins TRBV10-2 to TRBJ2-7, with D hard to call. Germline V gives CDR1 WSHSY, CDR2 SAAADI. This CDR3 spans 13 amino acids. V shed 5 bases and J shed 1 base, with 9 bases lying between them.

The chain couples TRBV27 to TRBJ1-4; D not resolved. The germline V gene has CDR1 MNHEY and CDR2 SMNVEV (reference sequence). The germline V and J ends were trimmed by 4 bases and 4 bases, with 4 bases remaining between them. CDR3 length: 12 residues. The CDR3 protein is CASSSGNEKLFF. The CDR3 DNA reads TGTGCCAGCAGTTCGGGTAATGAAAAACTGTTTTTT.

The chain carries TRBV7-6 and TRBJ2-5; D might be TRBD2 (6 bases). Per the germline V gene, CDR1 is SGHVS and CDR2 is FNYEAQ. Trimming stripped 5 bases from V and 4 bases from J, with 17 bases between. The CDR3 runs 15 residues. This chain's CDR3 is CASSPTTEGRETQYF. The CDR3 coding sequence is TGTGCCAGCAGCCCCACAACGGAGGGGAGAGAGACCCAGTACTTC.

CDR3 sequence (DNA): TGTGCCAGCAGCGTAGTGGACTCCCCCTACGAGCAGTACTTC. Amino acid sequence: CASSVVDSPYEQYF. The chain is built from TRBV9 and TRBJ2-7; D possibly corresponds to TRBD2 (5 bases). CDR3 length: 14 residues. V was pared by 0 bases and J by 2 bases, with 9 bases between. Looked up from germline, CDR1 is SGDLS and CDR2 is YYNGEE.